These 32 T cell receptor beta chains were all obtained from the same sample, sequenced in a study of OX40 agonist ivuxolimab in advanced cancers. The method was immunoSEQ multiplex PCR; TCRdb's version includes in-frame clones alone and lacks a portion of them. The sample contains 30,000 or so clones, 79% of which appear only once. The sequencing used CD4+ or CD8+ T cells sorted from blood, collected in a trial of the OX40 agonist ivuxolimab. Source of these receptors: an adult with an advanced solid tumor such as melanoma, head and neck, liver or kidney cancer.

The V call is TRBV15, the J call TRBJ2-1; 12 bases line up with TRBD2. Germline assignment: CDR1 LNHNV and CDR2 YYDKDF (reference sequence). V was clipped by 3 bases and J by 2 bases; unmatched bases: 8. The CDR3 contains 18 residues. CDR3 in DNA: TGTGCCACCAGCAGGGGTCTAGCGGGAGGGCCGCCCTACAATGAGCAGTTCTTC. It yields the protein CATSRGLAGGPPYNEQFF.

As DNA, the CDR3 is TGTGCCTGGGTTCGCGACAGGGCTCTCTATGGCTACACCTTC. This translates into CAWVRDRALYGYTF. The chain is built from TRBV30 and TRBJ1-2; 7 nucleotides agree with TRBD1. J lost 4 bases, V lost 5 bases, and 10 bases had no gene match. The germline V gene encodes CDR1 GTSNPN and CDR2 SVGIG (reference sequence). The CDR3 sequence is 14 residues long.

The V and J genes are TRBV6-6 and TRBJ1-2, with TRBD1 identical over 11 bases. This CDR3 has 14 amino acids. The junction had 9 bases not matched to a gene; V was cut back by 7 bases and J by 8 bases. In germline, CDR1 is MNHNY, CDR2 SVGAGI (reference sequence). The CDR3 is CASTTSGQGGGYTF. The CDR3 DNA reads TGTGCCAGCACCACATCGGGACAGGGGGGAGGCTACACCTTC.

The chain links TRBV19 to TRBJ2-1; TRBD1 or TRBD2 may be the D gene (5 bases each). CDR1 is LNHDA and CDR2 is SQIVND in the germline V gene (reference sequence). The V end lost 1 base, the J end lost 2 bases, and 9 bases lay between the germline ends. This CDR3 is 15 amino acids long. Written as DNA, the CDR3 is TGTGCCAGTAGTATAGTAGAGGGGCCCTACAATGAGCAGTTCTTC. Residues: CASSIVEGPYNEQFF. Variable domain in full (rest from reference TRBV19 and TRBJ2-1): DGGITQSPKYLFRKEGQNVTLSCEQNLNHDAMYWYRQDPGQGLRLIYYSQIVNDFQKGDIAEGYSVSREKKESFPLTVTSAQKNPTAFYLCASSIVEGPYNEQFFGPGTRLTVL.

V and J are TRBV9 and TRBJ1-1; D gene ambiguous. Trimming cost V 0 bases and J 3 bases, with 9 bases left between them. The germline CDR1 and CDR2 sequences are SGDLS and YYNGEE. This CDR3 has 14 residues. The CDR3, as DNA: TGTGCCAGCAGCGTAGAGAGTGCAGACACTGAAGCTTTCTTT. It codes for CASSVESADTEAFF.

The CDR3 region has the DNA TGTGCCAGCAGCTTACTGTTGGGGACTAGTCGAAGCGAGCAGTACTTC. It encodes CASSLLLGTSRSEQYF. The V call is TRBV7-6, the J call TRBJ2-7; 8 nucleotides align to TRBD2. This CDR3 region has 16 residues. Trimming took 2 bases from V and 6 from J; bases not matched to a gene: 12. Germline CDR1 SGHVS, CDR2 FNYEAQ.

A few counts support this clone. This rearrangement joins TRBV6-1 to TRBJ1-1; D not certain. CDR1 MNHNS and CDR2 SASEGT come from the germline V gene. The ends were cut back, 7 bases at V and 2 bases at J, with 5 bases in the middle. The length of the CDR3 is 11 residues. As DNA, the CDR3 is TGTGCCAGCAATCAAAACACTGAAGCTTTCTTT. Its protein product is CASNQNTEAFF.

The J gene is TRBJ2-6, the V gene TRBV6-1, with D perhaps matching TRBD1 (5 bases). Per germline, CDR1 MNHNS and CDR2 SASEGT. The V gene lost 8 bases and the J gene lost 0 bases, with 11 bases spanning the gap. This CDR3 has 15 residues. CDR3 bases: TGTGCCAGCCTCACAGGTTCCTCTGGGGCCAACGTCCTGACTTTC. Residues: CASLTGSSGANVLTF.

The J gene is TRBJ2-3, the V gene TRBV11-2, with 13 positions matching TRBD2. This CDR3 spans 18 amino acids. Per the germline V gene, CDR1 is SGHAT and CDR2 is FQNNGV. With 5 bases clipped from V and 0 bases from J, the junction kept 8 bases outside the gene matches. The CDR3 region has the DNA TGTGCCAGCAGCCTCCGGACTAGCGGGAGCGTGAGCACAGATACGCAGTATTTT. It codes for CASSLRTSGSVSTDTQYF.

The chain employs TRBV15 and TRBJ2-3; D is uncertain. Trimming left V 3 bases short and J 8 bases short, with 12 bases between. The CDR3 runs 13 residues. CDR1 and CDR2 (germline): LNHNV, YYDKDF (reference sequence). The chain's CDR3 is CATSSGRWGTQYF. CDR3 nucleotide sequence: TGTGCCACCAGCAGTGGCCGATGGGGTACGCAGTATTTT.

The chain joins TRBV30 to TRBJ1-5, with a weak D call TRBD1 (6 bases). The CDR3 loop spans 13 amino acids. V gave up 2 bases and J gave up 6 bases, with 11 bases separating them. Looked up from germline, CDR1 is GTSNPN and CDR2 is SVGIG (reference sequence). CDR3 residues: CAWSKQGRQPQHF. The CDR3 DNA follows: TGTGCCTGGAGTAAACAGGGTCGTCAGCCCCAGCATTTT.

In its sample, this clone was seen a few times. The rearrangement joins TRBV6-5 to TRBJ2-7; 8 bases match TRBD2. Germline lookup yields CDR1 MNHEY and CDR2 SVGAGI. CDR3 length: 15 residues. J lost 1 base, V lost 5 bases, and 7 bases had no gene match. CDR3 in DNA: TGTGCCAGCAGTCGGGAAGGCGGGGGGTCCTACGAGCAGTACTTC. It codes for CASSREGGGSYEQYF.

The chain uses TRBV7-2 and TRBJ2-7; D perhaps matches TRBD1 (6 bases). Per the germline V gene, CDR1 is SGHTA and CDR2 is FQGNSA. There are 13 residues in the CDR3. V was shortened by 4 bases and J by 6 bases, with 13 bases between the two germline ends. CDR3 coding DNA: TGTGCCAGCAGCTCGGGGACATTGGGCGAGCAGTACTTC. Amino acid sequence: CASSSGTLGEQYF.

As for this clone: This sample also contains other DNA sequences that code for the same CDR3. The chain recombines TRBV4-1 with TRBJ2-7; the D is unclear. The germline V gene encodes CDR1 MGHRA and CDR2 YSYEKL. CDR3 length: 15 amino acids. V was cut by 2 bases and J by 4 bases, with 15 bases left in between. The CDR3 protein is CASSQTEDPLYEQYF. CDR3 nucleotide sequence: TGCGCCAGCAGCCAAACAGAGGATCCCCTATACGAGCAGTACTTC.

This sequence joins TRBV5-8 and TRBJ1-2; 7 bases agree with TRBD1. CDR3 length: 15 residues. Losses at the gene ends were 2 bases for V and 2 bases for J; bases not matched to a gene: 6. Germline V gives CDR1 SGHTS, CDR2 YDEGEE. CDR3 DNA sequence: TGTGCCAGCAGCTTCTGGCAGGGGGACAACTATGGCTACACCTTC. As protein: CASSFWQGDNYGYTF.

J is TRBJ2-7 and V is TRBV18; 8 nucleotides line up with TRBD1. Germline CDR1 KGHSH, CDR2 LQKENI. The junction had 8 bases not matched to a gene; V was cut back by 4 bases and J by 6 bases. CDR3 length equals 14 residues. In DNA, the CDR3 is TGTGCCAGCTCACGGACAGGGCTTCTCAGCGAGCAGTACTTC. This sequence encodes CASSRTGLLSEQYF.

This clone occurred once. The chain carries TRBV19 and TRBJ2-2; the D gene could be TRBD1 or TRBD2 (5 bases each). V lost 5 bases, J lost 6 bases, and 10 bases lay in between. The CDR3 covers 13 residues. From germline, CDR1 is LNHDA and CDR2 SQIVND (reference sequence). As DNA, the CDR3 is TGTGCCAGTAGTCACGGGGCGGCCGGGGAGCTGTTTTTT. Translation gives CASSHGAAGELFF. Full variable domain (rest looked up from reference TRBV19 and TRBJ2-2): DGGITQSPKYLFRKEGQNVTLSCEQNLNHDAMYWYRQDPGQGLRLIYYSQIVNDFQKGDIAEGYSVSREKKESFPLTVTSAQKNPTAFYLCASSHGAAGELFFGEGSRLTVL.

J is TRBJ2-3 and V is TRBV11-1, with no clear D. This CDR3 has 13 residues. With 5 bases removed from V and 5 bases from J, the gap between germline ends came to 11 bases. CDR1 and CDR2 (germline): SGHAT, FQDESV (reference sequence). CDR3 in amino acids: CASSPSYIDTQYF. The CDR3 nucleotides read TGTGCCAGCAGCCCTTCATATATAGATACGCAGTATTTT.

Turning to this clone: Other DNA variants within this sample encode the same CDR3. The chain has TRBV7-2 and TRBJ1-2; weak D call: TRBD1 (5 bases). The CDR3 is made up of 17 amino acids. CDR1 SGHTA and CDR2 FQGNSA come from the germline V gene. V was clipped by 9 bases and J by 4 bases, with 27 bases between them. DNA for the CDR3: TGTGCCAGTAGCCCCCAGGCGGGCCCCATGGGGCTCTATGGCTACACCTTC. Translated: CASSPQAGPMGLYGYTF.

The rearrangement links TRBV7-3 to TRBJ2-1, with D possibly TRBD1 on 6 matching bases. Germline-derived CDR1 and CDR2 are SGHTA and FQGTGA. The CDR3 is 15 amino acids. Trimming removed 4 bases at V and 4 bases at J, with 14 bases between. The DNA for the CDR3 is TGTGCCAGCAGCTCCGAAGGGGGACGATACAATGAGCAGTTCTTC. Protein product: CASSSEGGRYNEQFF.

The chain carries TRBV9 and TRBJ2-3, with D possibly matching TRBD1 (6 bases). The germline V and J ends were trimmed by 4 bases and 6 bases, with 24 bases remaining between them. Germline V lookup: CDR1 SGDLS, CDR2 YYNGEE. There are 17 residues in the CDR3. The CDR3 loop reads CASSPQPTGSTTDTQYF. The CDR3 nucleotides are TGTGCCAGCAGCCCCCAACCTACAGGGAGCACAACGGATACGCAGTATTTT.

Regarding this clone: Distinct nucleotide sequences in the sample also encode this CDR3. This chain joins TRBV19 and TRBJ2-5; D uncertain. Germline V gene data show CDR1 as LNHDA and CDR2 as SQIVND (reference sequence). The CDR3 runs to 13 residues. V was pared by 5 bases and J by 2 bases, with 9 bases between. CDR3: CASSRGRQETQYF. Written as DNA, the CDR3 is TGTGCCAGTAGTCGTGGACGGCAAGAGACCCAGTACTTC.

In its sample, this clone was seen a few times. The chain uses TRBV6-1 and TRBJ2-3, with 8 bases that match TRBD2. This CDR3 is 13 amino acids long. V shed 5 bases, J shed 4 bases, and the junction held 2 bases outside the gene matches. CDR1 and CDR2 (germline): MNHNS, SASEGT. The CDR3 sequence is CASSRGGADTQYF. The CDR3 bases are TGTGCCAGCAGTCGGGGGGGGGCAGATACGCAGTATTTT.

This chain connects TRBV4-1 to TRBJ2-5; D is undetermined. CDR3 length: 13 amino acids. The germline V gene has CDR1 MGHRA and CDR2 YSYEKL. Trimming left V 3 bases short and J 4 bases short, with 9 bases between. CDR3 sequence (DNA): TGCGCCAGCAGCCAGCTACGGTCAGAGACCCAGTACTTC. Translation gives CASSQLRSETQYF.

This clone came up once. The identical CDR3 is also encoded by other nucleotide sequences in the sample. The genes are TRBV9 and TRBJ1-4; D unresolved. The germline CDR1 and CDR2 sequences are SGDLS and YYNGEE. Trimming shortened V by 0 bases and J by 0 bases, and 12 bases separated the two germline ends. This CDR3 has 17 residues. The CDR3 bases are TGTGCCAGCAGCGTAGGGCCCGGCAGAGCAACTAATGAAAAACTGTTTTTT. Translating gives CASSVGPGRATNEKLFF.

The chain is built from TRBV5-4 and TRBJ1-1, with no clear D. Trimming removed 0 bases from V and 2 bases from J, with 5 bases in between. The CDR3 sequence is 13 residues long. Germline lookup yields CDR1 SGHNT and CDR2 YYREEE (reference sequence). The CDR3 sequence is CASSLGGNTEAFF. The CDR3 DNA is TGTGCCAGCAGCTTGGGAGGCAACACTGAAGCTTTCTTT.

This rearrangement joins TRBV7-2 to TRBJ1-2, with TRBD1 matching 9 bases. The CDR3 has 14 residues. Per germline, CDR1 SGHTA and CDR2 FQGNSA. V shed 4 bases, J shed 10 bases, and the junction held 10 bases outside the gene matches. The CDR3 DNA reads as TGTGCCAGCAGCTCAGCAGGGACAGGGACAGCCTACACCTTC. Translating gives CASSSAGTGTAYTF.

The V and J genes are TRBV5-1 and TRBJ1-6; D unresolved. The CDR3 loop spans 14 amino acids. V lost 0 bases to trimming and J lost 5 bases, with 6 bases between them. CDR1 is SGHRS, CDR2 YFSETQ, per germline. CDR3 DNA sequence: TGCGCCAGCAGCTTGGTCGCTGATAATTCACCCCTCCACTTT. Translated: CASSLVADNSPLHF.

On this clone: The junction departs from germline at one end; a sequencing error may be responsible. This chain links TRBV28 with TRBJ2-1, with 11 bases fitting TRBD1. Germline CDR1 is MDHEN and CDR2 is SYDVKM. This CDR3 has 15 residues. CDR3 sequence reads: CAGSFGQGAKDEQFF. The CDR3 DNA follows: TGTGCCGGCAGTTTTGGACAGGGGGCTAAGGATGAGCAGTTCTTC.

The genes are TRBV7-8 and TRBJ2-7; D possibly uses TRBD1 or TRBD2 (6 bases each). Germline loops: CDR1 SGHVS, CDR2 FQNEAQ. V was pared by 5 bases and J by 5 bases, with 19 bases between. The CDR3 extends over 15 amino acids. The CDR3 reads CASSRLGGPIDEQYF. CDR3 bases: TGTGCCAGCAGCCGTCTAGGGGGGCCGATCGACGAGCAGTACTTC.

This chain joins TRBV5-4 and TRBJ2-5; D is perhaps TRBD1 (6 bases). The CDR3 has 15 amino acids. Trimming stripped 4 bases from V and 3 bases from J, with 16 bases between. Germline assignment: CDR1 SGHNT and CDR2 YYREEE (reference sequence). The CDR3 loop is CASSPRQDRKETQYF. The CDR3 DNA is TGTGCCAGCAGCCCCAGACAGGACCGGAAAGAGACCCAGTACTTC.

This sequence joins TRBV7-9 and TRBJ1-1, with D maybe TRBD1 (5 bases). The CDR3 has 15 residues. Germline assignment: CDR1 SEHNR and CDR2 FQNEAQ (reference sequence). V was trimmed by 3 bases and J by 0 bases, leaving 11 bases between them. CDR3 sequence: CASSFRDGLNTEAFF. The CDR3 DNA sequence: TGTGCCAGCAGCTTTCGGGACGGTTTGAACACTGAAGCTTTCTTT.